The T cell receptor (beta chain) under discussion was sequenced for a study of blood T cell repertoires in COVID-19. Study in general: Whether acute or convalescent, the COVID-19 samples came from the United States, Italy and Spain. From T cells, B-cell-depleted T cells, or PBMCs came the material, which was cDNA or gDNA.

This CDR3 is built from 15 residues. The trim removed 8 bases at V and 1 base at J, leaving 6 bases unmatched. CDR1 and CDR2 (germline): MNHEY, SVGAGI. As handled by the study authors: Nucleated cell number was recorded as an estimate derived from reference gene primer amplification. Clones were read by immunoSEQ multiplex PCR, and TCRdb kept only the in-frame ones, dropping some. Clone size and V and J calls were adopted from that table, with D and trimming inferred from the DNA. The sample yields approximately 170,000 clones, 65% to 90% seen once. This TCR derives from a man over 45 with active or convalescent COVID-19. The source material was peripheral blood. J is TRBJ1-5 and V is TRBV6-5; 9 bases align to TRBD1. DNA for the CDR3: TGTGCCAGCGGAAAGACAGGGGGAAGCAATCAGCCCCAGCATTTT. Its translation is CASGKTGGSNQPQHF.